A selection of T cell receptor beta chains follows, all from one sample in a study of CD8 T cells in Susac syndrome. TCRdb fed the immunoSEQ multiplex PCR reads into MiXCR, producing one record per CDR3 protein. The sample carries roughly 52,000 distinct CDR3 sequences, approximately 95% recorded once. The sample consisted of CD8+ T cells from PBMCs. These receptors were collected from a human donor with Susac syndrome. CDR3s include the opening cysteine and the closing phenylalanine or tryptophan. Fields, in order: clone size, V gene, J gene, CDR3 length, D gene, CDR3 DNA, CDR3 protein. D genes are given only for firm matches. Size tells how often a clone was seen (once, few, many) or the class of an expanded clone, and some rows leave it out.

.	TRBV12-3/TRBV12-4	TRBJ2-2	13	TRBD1	TGTGCCAGCAGACAGGGGGCGCAAGGGGAGCTGTTTTTT	CASRQGAQGELFF
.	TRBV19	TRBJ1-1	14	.	TGTGCCAGTAGTATAGGGAACGGTTGGACTGAAGCTTTCTTT	CASSIGNGWTEAFF
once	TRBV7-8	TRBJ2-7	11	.	TGTGCCAGCAGCGTGACCTACGAGCAGTACTTC	CASSVTYEQYF
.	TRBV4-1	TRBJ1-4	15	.	TGCGCCAGCAGCCAAGATGATCAGACTAATGAAAAACTGTTTTTT	CASSQDDQTNEKLFF
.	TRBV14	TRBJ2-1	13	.	TGTGCCAGCAGCCAGGTGTTATTCAATGAGCAGTTCTTC	CASSQVLFNEQFF
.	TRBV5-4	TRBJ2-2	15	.	TGTGCCAGCAGCCCCCAAGGGGTTGGCACCGGGGAGCTGTTTTTT	CASSPQGVGTGELFF
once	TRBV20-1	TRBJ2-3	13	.	TGCAGTGCTAAAAGCGGCGATCAAGATACGCAGTATTTT	CSAKSGDQDTQYF
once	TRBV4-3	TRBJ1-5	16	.	TGCGCCAGCAGCCAAGAGAGGGTGATTAGCAATCAGCCCCAGCATTTT	CASSQERVISNQPQHF
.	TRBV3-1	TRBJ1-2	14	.	TGTGCCAGCAGCCGTACAGGGAGTAACTATGGCTACACCTTC	CASSRTGSNYGYTF
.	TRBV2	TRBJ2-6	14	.	TGTGCCAGCAGTGAATTAGGTGGGGCCAACGTCCTGACTTTC	CASSELGGANVLTF
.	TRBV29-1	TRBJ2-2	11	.	TGCAGCGTTGGGGGGACCGGGGAGCTGTTTTTT	CSVGGTGELFF
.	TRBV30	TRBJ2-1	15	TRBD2	TGTGCCTGGAGTGTCTGGCGGGGGGGCCAGAATGAGCAGTTCTTC	CAWSVWRGGQNEQFF
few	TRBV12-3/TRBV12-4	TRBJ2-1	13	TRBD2	TGTGCCAGCAGTTTGGGGGAGGGCAATGAGCAGTTCTTC	CASSLGEGNEQFF
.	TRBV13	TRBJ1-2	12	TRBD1	TGTGCCAGCAGCTTAGGTGTTGGGACAGAGACCTTC	CASSLGVGTETF
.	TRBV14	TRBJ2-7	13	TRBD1	TGTGCCAGCAGCGACCGACAGGGTTACGAGCAGTACTTC	CASSDRQGYEQYF
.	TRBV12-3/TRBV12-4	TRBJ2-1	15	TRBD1	TGTGCCAGCAGTTGGGGGACAGGATCCTACAATGAGCAGTTCTTC	CASSWGTGSYNEQFF
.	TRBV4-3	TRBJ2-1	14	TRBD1	TGCGCCAGCAGCCCGAGACAGGGGGCTATGGAGCAGTTCTTC	CASSPRQGAMEQFF
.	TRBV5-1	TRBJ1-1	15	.	TGCGCCAGCAGCTTGGAGTCTTTCTACAACACTGAAGCTTTCTTT	CASSLESFYNTEAFF
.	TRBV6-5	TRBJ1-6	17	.	TGTGCCAGCAGTTACTCACATTCGCAGGGGTCAAGTTCACCCCTCCACTTT	CASSYSHSQGSSSPLHF
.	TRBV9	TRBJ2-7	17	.	TGTGCCAGCAGCGACAATTCGCAGGGGGGCACCACCTACGAGCAGTACTTC	CASSDNSQGGTTYEQYF
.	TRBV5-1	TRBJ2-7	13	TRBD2	TGCGCCAGCAGCGGCGGGACTAGCTACGAGCAGTACTTC	CASSGGTSYEQYF
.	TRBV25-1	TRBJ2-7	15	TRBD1	TGTGCCAGCAGTGGAGCTAACAGGGGGGACTACGAGCAGTACTTC	CASSGANRGDYEQYF
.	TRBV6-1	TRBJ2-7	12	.	TGTGCCAGCAGAACTAGCTGGGACGAGCAGTACTTC	CASRTSWDEQYF
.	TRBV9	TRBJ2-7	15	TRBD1	TGTGCCAGCAGCGTAGGGGGACAGTTCGCTAACGAGCAGTACTTC	CASSVGGQFANEQYF
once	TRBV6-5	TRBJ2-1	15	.	TGTGCCAGCAGTATAGACAGGTCATCCTACAATGAGCAGTTCTTC	CASSIDRSSYNEQFF
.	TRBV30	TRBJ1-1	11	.	TGTGCCTGGGGTGGGGGGTCTGAAGCTTTCTTT	CAWGGGSEAFF